The next 27 T cell receptor beta chains were all read from a single sample in a study of cytomegalovirus exposure and HLA in healthy donors. PCR was performed using 60 Vbeta and 13 Jbeta primers. Some clones are missing from TCRdb's copy, which holds only in-frame ones; the method was immunoSEQ multiplex PCR. The sample lists 75,000 to 100,000 clones, over 65% occurring once. The sequenced material came from PBMCs. These receptors all stem from a male donor in good health and CMV-seronegative.

This chain links TRBV6-5 with TRBJ1-3; D remains unclear. The CDR3 is made up of 14 amino acids. V was clipped by 9 bases and J by 3 bases, with 15 bases between them. CDR1 and CDR2 (germline): MNHEY, SVGAGI. CDR3 DNA: TGTGCCAGTACAATCTCTGGGAGTGGAAACACCATATATTTT. Encoded protein: CASTISGSGNTIYF.

The chain employs TRBV4-2 and TRBJ2-1; the match to TRBD2 covers 7 bases. With V trimmed by 0 bases and J by 4 bases, 6 bases remained unmatched. Germline V gives CDR1 LGHNA, CDR2 YNFKEQ. CDR3 length: 16 amino acids. The CDR3 nucleotides read TGTGCCAGCAGCCAAGATCGAGCGGGAACATACAATGAGCAGTTCTTC. Its protein is CASSQDRAGTYNEQFF.

This clone was seen a handful of times. The rearrangement uses TRBV30 and TRBJ2-7; 9 bases match TRBD1. In germline, CDR1 is GTSNPN, CDR2 SVGIG (reference sequence). With V trimmed by 8 bases and J by 6 bases, 8 bases remained unmatched. This CDR3 region has 12 residues. DNA of the CDR3: TGTGCCATCAGACAGGGGGGGGCCGAGCAGTACTTC. Protein sequence: CAIRQGGAEQYF.

The chain links TRBV2 to TRBJ2-7, with D possibly matching TRBD2 (5 bases). Germline CDR1 is SNHLY and CDR2 is FYNNEI. CDR3 length: 15 amino acids. Trimming pared 5 bases from V and 3 bases from J, leaving 17 bases between. CDR3 protein: CASSLTRAPNYEQYF. The CDR3 DNA sequence: TGTGCCAGCAGTCTGACGAGGGCCCCCAACTACGAGCAGTACTTC.

The chain employs TRBV19 and TRBJ2-7, with 8 positions matching TRBD2. Germline CDR1 is LNHDA and CDR2 is SQIVND (reference sequence). This CDR3 comprises 14 residues. The ends lost 5 bases at V and 3 bases at J; junction bases unmatched: 6. The CDR3, as DNA: TGTGCCAGTAGTTCCAGACTAGCGAGCTACGAGCAGTACTTC. Its protein is CASSSRLASYEQYF.

This clone was counted a few times. The chain employs TRBV18 and TRBJ2-7, with 9 bases lining up with TRBD1. Germline V CDR1 and CDR2: KGHSH, LQKENI. The J segment lost 4 bases and the V segment lost 3 bases, leaving 4 bases of the junction unmatched. The CDR3 is made up of 14 amino acids. This CDR3 reads CASSPRQGVYEQYF. CDR3 coding DNA: TGTGCCAGCTCACCGCGACAGGGGGTTTACGAGCAGTACTTC.

This clone was counted only a few times. This chain links TRBV28 with TRBJ2-7; 7 bases match TRBD1. The germline V gene encodes CDR1 MDHEN and CDR2 SYDVKM. V shed 10 bases and J 2 bases; nucleotides not matched to a gene: 5. The CDR3 is made up of 12 amino acids. The CDR3 nucleotides are TGTGCCACAGAGGACAGGACCTACGAGCAGTACTTC. Protein: CATEDRTYEQYF.

This sequence joins TRBV6-6 and TRBJ1-2, with D perhaps TRBD1 (6 bases). The CDR3 runs 12 residues. The V end lost 5 bases, the J end lost 7 bases, and 11 bases lay between the germline ends. Germline CDR1 is MNHNY and CDR2 is SVGAGI (reference sequence). The DNA of the CDR3 is TGTGCCAGCAGTCAACAGGGCCCTGGCTACACCTTC. This gives the protein CASSQQGPGYTF.

The chain recombines TRBV21-1 with TRBJ2-2; no check of the table's D call, TRBD2, against the DNA was made. TRBV21-1 is a documented pseudogene. The CDR3 is made up of 19 amino acids. The CDR3 protein is CASSNSLVAGGPGTGELFF. The CDR3 DNA is TGTGCCAGCAGCAACTCTTTGGTAGCGGGAGGGCCCGGCACCGGGGAGCTGTTTTTT.

This clone has a single count. V is TRBV2 and J is TRBJ1-2, with 8 bases matching TRBD1. This CDR3 contains 14 residues. V gave up 10 bases and J gave up 6 bases; unmatched junction bases: 13. Germline V CDR1 and CDR2: SNHLY, FYNNEI. As DNA, the CDR3 is TGTGCCACCCAAGGACAGGGTTCGGTGCATGGCTACACCTTC. Amino acids: CATQGQGSVHGYTF.

This chain links TRBV7-9 with TRBJ2-7; TRBD2 might be the D (5 bases). V was pared by 5 bases and J by 4 bases, with 15 bases between. Germline loops: CDR1 SEHNR, CDR2 FQNEAQ (reference sequence). The CDR3 contains 14 residues. This CDR3 is CASSDSLGGYEQYF. The CDR3 bases are TGTGCCAGCAGCGACTCTCTCGGCGGGTACGAGCAGTACTTC.

The sample holds a few counts of this clone. The chain employs TRBV15 and TRBJ2-7; 9 positions match TRBD2. From germline, CDR1 is LNHNV and CDR2 YYDKDF (reference sequence). V shed 3 bases, J shed 1 base, and the junction held 7 bases outside the gene matches. This CDR3 comprises 16 residues. CDR3 DNA sequence: TGTGCCACCAGCAGGGATGGGACTAGCCGATCCTACGAGCAGTACTTC. It is translated as CATSRDGTSRSYEQYF. The entire variable domain, with the rest obtained from reference TRBV15 and TRBJ2-7, is as follows: DAMVIQNPRYQVTQFGKPVTLSCSQTLNHNVMYWYQQKSSQAPKLLFHYYDKDFNNEADTPDNFQSRRPNTSFCFLDIRSPGLGDTAMYLCATSRDGTSRSYEQYFGPGTRLTVT.

The V and J genes are TRBV9 and TRBJ2-7; TRBD1 aligns across 8 bases. J gave up 5 bases and V 3 bases, and 10 bases lay outside the gene matches. Germline CDR1 is SGDLS and CDR2 is YYNGEE. This CDR3 contains 15 residues. Written as DNA, the CDR3 is TGTGCCAGCAGCGCTTCCGGGACAGGTCTCCACGAGCAGTACTTC. Its translation is CASSASGTGLHEQYF.

CDR3 protein: CASSWGQGATSYNEQFF. The CDR3, as DNA: TGTGCCAGCAGCTGGGGACAGGGTGCAACATCCTACAATGAGCAGTTCTTC. This chain links TRBV5-4 with TRBJ2-1; the match to TRBD1 covers 9 bases. In germline, CDR1 is SGHNT, CDR2 YYREEE (reference sequence). The CDR3 length is 17 residues. V dropped 3 bases and J dropped 1; count of bases not matched to a gene: 8.

This clone was observed a single time. The CDR3 coding sequence is TGTGCCATCAGTGACTTAAATAGGGGGGGAACCTACGAGCAGTACTTC. It yields the protein CAISDLNRGGTYEQYF. The J gene is TRBJ2-7, the V gene TRBV10-3; weak D call: TRBD2 (7 bases). V shed 3 bases and J shed 2 bases, with 17 bases lying between them. This CDR3 comprises 16 residues. CDR1 is ENHRY and CDR2 is SYGVKD in the germline V gene.

The V gene is TRBV9, the J gene TRBJ2-2; 11 bases match TRBD2. Unmatched junction bases numbered 5, after V lost 1 base and J lost 6 bases. CDR1 SGDLS and CDR2 YYNGEE come from the germline V gene. The CDR3 runs to 16 residues. CDR3 DNA sequence: TGTGCCAGCAGCGTATCCACTAGCGGGAGCGCCGGGGAGCTGTTTTTT. It specifies CASSVSTSGSAGELFF.

This chain connects TRBV25-1 to TRBJ2-2; possibly TRBD2 for D (5 bases). CDR1 is MGHDK, CDR2 SYGVNS, per germline. The germline V and J ends were trimmed by 3 bases and 8 bases, with 13 bases remaining between them. CDR3 length: 14 residues. DNA for the CDR3: TGTGCCAGCAGTGATCCCGGGATGGAGGGGGAGCTGTTTTTT. It codes for CASSDPGMEGELFF.

This rearrangement joins TRBV9 to TRBJ2-7, with D maybe TRBD1 (5 bases). Trimming removed 0 bases from V and 7 bases from J, with 11 bases in between. CDR1 and CDR2 (germline): SGDLS, YYNGEE. This CDR3 has 13 amino acids. The CDR3 loop reads CASSVGQLGEQYF. The CDR3 DNA is TGTGCCAGCAGCGTAGGACAGCTAGGGGAGCAGTACTTC.

A few counts support this clone. The genes are TRBV28 and TRBJ2-1; 9 bases match TRBD1. The germline V gene encodes CDR1 MDHEN and CDR2 SYDVKM. With V trimmed by 1 base and J by 6 bases, 4 bases remained unmatched. The CDR3 loop spans 15 amino acids. For the CDR3, the DNA is TGTGCCAGCAGTTTATTGGGGACAGGGAGCAATGAGCAGTTCTTC. It translates to CASSLLGTGSNEQFF.

CDR3 nucleotides: TGTGCCACCCATCGAGGACTAGCGGGAGGATCCAGTGAGCAGTTCTTC. Its protein product is CATHRGLAGGSSEQFF. The J gene is TRBJ2-1, the V gene TRBV19, with 14 bases aligning to TRBD2. Germline values: CDR1 LNHDA, CDR2 SQIVND (reference sequence). V lost 10 bases, J lost 9 bases, and 14 bases stayed unmatched. This CDR3 is built from 16 residues.

The chain couples TRBV25-1 to TRBJ2-7; the D is unclear. This CDR3 has 13 amino acids. Trimming shortened V by 6 bases and J by 6 bases, and 15 bases separated the two germline ends. The germline V gene has CDR1 MGHDK and CDR2 SYGVNS. CDR3 region: CASSLRVSREQYF. In nucleotides, the CDR3 is TGTGCCAGCAGCTTACGGGTTTCTCGCGAGCAGTACTTC.

Of note for this clone: Mismatch with germline at one junction end may stem from a read error. This sequence joins TRBV19 and TRBJ2-1; the D gene is possibly TRBD2 (6 bases). CDR3 length: 14 amino acids. The germline V gene has CDR1 LNHDA and CDR2 SQIVND (reference sequence). The CDR3: CASSTWDSDNEQFF. In DNA form, the CDR3 reads TGTGCCAGTAGTACCTGGGACTCCGACAATGAGCAGTTCTTC.

V and J are TRBV19 and TRBJ2-2, with unresolved D. The CDR3 totals 14 residues. Trimming removed 4 bases at V and 0 bases at J, with 6 bases between. Germline CDR1 LNHDA, CDR2 SQIVND (reference sequence). The CDR3 DNA reads TGTGCCAGTAGTACGGGTCCGAACACCGGGGAGCTGTTTTTT. Translated: CASSTGPNTGELFF.

V is TRBV30 and J is TRBJ1-2; TRBD1 matches at 9 bases. J lost 7 bases, V lost 2 bases, and 5 bases had no gene match. Germline values: CDR1 GTSNPN, CDR2 SVGIG (reference sequence). The CDR3 is 13 residues long. CDR3 nucleotides: TGTGCCTGGAGTAAACAGGGGGCGCGTGGCTACACCTTC. This encodes CAWSKQGARGYTF. The full variable domain, its missing parts supplied by reference TRBV30 and TRBJ1-2, is SQTIHQWPATLVQPVGSPLSLECTVEGTSNPNLYWYRQAAGRGLQLLFYSVGIGQISSEVPQNLSASRPQDRQFILSSKKLLLSDSGFYLCAWSKQGARGYTFGSGTRLTVV.

The V and J genes are TRBV28 and TRBJ2-7; a possible D gene is TRBD2 (6 bases). Germline V gene sequence: CDR1 MDHEN, CDR2 SYDVKM. This CDR3 is built from 15 residues. Trimming stripped 5 bases from V and 5 bases from J, with 19 bases between. CDR3 residues: CASSLASVLLHEQYF. The CDR3 nucleotides are TGTGCCAGCAGTCTAGCTAGCGTACTCCTCCACGAGCAGTACTTC.

The chain recombines TRBV6-6 with TRBJ1-5, with TRBD1 identical over 7 bases. CDR1 MNHNY and CDR2 SVGAGI come from the germline V gene (reference sequence). J lost 5 bases, V lost 0 bases, and 4 bases had no gene match. This CDR3 has 15 amino acids. The CDR3, as DNA: TGTGCCAGCAGTTACTCGAGCAGGGGGGATCAGCCCCAGCATTTT. Translating gives CASSYSSRGDQPQHF.

A single count supports this clone. This chain connects TRBV30 to TRBJ2-2; TRBD1 agrees at 7 bases. Unmatched junction bases numbered 3, after V lost 2 bases and J lost 6 bases. Germline V CDR1 and CDR2: GTSNPN, SVGIG (reference sequence). This CDR3 comprises 13 residues. CDR3 loop: CAWSPGGPGELFF. In nucleotides, the CDR3 is TGTGCCTGGAGTCCAGGGGGTCCCGGGGAGCTGTTTTTT.